The 25 T cell receptor beta chains in this list originate from one sample, sequenced in a study of blood T cell repertoires in COVID-19. The method was immunoSEQ multiplex PCR; TCRdb's version includes in-frame clones alone and lacks a portion of them. The sample records fewer than 450,000 clones, 88% being singletons. The sequenced sample consisted of peripheral blood. These receptors were taken from a woman aged 50 to 65 with COVID-19, enrolled during active disease.

The rearrangement uses TRBV7-2 and TRBJ2-1; 12 bases map to TRBD2. The V and J ends lost 5 bases and 8 bases, in that order; junction bases with no gene match: 7. Germline V CDR1 and CDR2: SGHTA, FQGNSA. This CDR3 is built from 15 residues. CDR3 sequence reads: CASSPPSGGAHEQFF. The CDR3 region has the DNA TGTGCCAGCAGCCCCCCTAGCGGGGGGGCCCATGAGCAGTTCTTC.

The gene calls are TRBV10-3 and TRBJ1-1, with D possibly TRBD1 on 6 matching bases. Germline loops: CDR1 ENHRY, CDR2 SYGVKD. Trimming removed 10 bases from V and 6 bases from J, with 15 bases in between. CDR3 length: 12 amino acids. CDR3 amino acids: CATAGAGSEAFF. In DNA form, the CDR3 reads TGTGCCACCGCGGGGGCGGGGTCTGAAGCTTTCTTT.

This chain links TRBV6-5 with TRBJ1-2; D is undetermined. Germline V CDR1 and CDR2: MNHEY, SVGAGI. This CDR3 comprises 13 residues. CDR3: CVAAFNLWYGYTF. CDR3 coding DNA: TGTGTAGCGGCCTTCAATCTCTGGTATGGCTACACCTTC.

This chain uses TRBV5-1 with TRBJ2-4; D remains ambiguous. The germline gives CDR1 SGHRS, CDR2 YFSETQ. The CDR3 is 17 residues long. V was clipped by 0 bases and J by 1 base, with 14 bases between them. The CDR3 DNA reads TGCGCCAGCAGCTTGGTGTACCTAAGCAGGGCCAAAAACATTCAGTACTTC. Protein product: CASSLVYLSRAKNIQYF.

The chain links TRBV29-1 to TRBJ2-1, with 14 bases aligning to TRBD2. The junction had 5 bases not matched to a gene; V was cut back by 4 bases and J by 0 bases. Germline V lookup: CDR1 SQVTM, CDR2 ANQGSEA. The CDR3 has 17 amino acids. CDR3 protein: CSVGTSGGTFSYNEQFF. In DNA, the CDR3 is TGCAGCGTTGGGACTAGCGGGGGGACCTTCTCCTACAATGAGCAGTTCTTC.

This clone showed up just once. This chain links TRBV10-3 with TRBJ2-2; a possible D gene is TRBD2 (5 bases). Trimming pared 3 bases from V and 0 bases from J, leaving 8 bases between. The CDR3 has 15 amino acids. The germline CDR1 and CDR2 sequences are ENHRY and SYGVKD. In DNA form, the CDR3 reads TGTGCCATCAGTGAACGAGCGGCGAACACCGGGGAGCTGTTTTTT. Translated, it gives CAISERAANTGELFF.

J is TRBJ2-3 and V is TRBV2; D is ambiguous. This CDR3 has 13 residues. Germline V gene data show CDR1 as SNHLY and CDR2 as FYNNEI. Trimming cost V 1 base and J 2 bases, with 4 bases left between them. CDR3 in amino acids: CASSEDFTDTQYF. The CDR3 DNA reads as TGTGCCAGCAGTGAAGACTTCACAGATACGCAGTATTTT.

The CDR3 region is CASSLDNDRLWRNEQFF. Written as DNA, the CDR3 is TGTGCCAGCAGCTTAGATAATGACCGACTCTGGAGAAATGAGCAGTTCTTC. The chain has TRBV11-2 and TRBJ2-1; D remains ambiguous. V dropped 0 bases and J dropped 7 bases, with 19 bases sitting between them. Germline loops: CDR1 SGHAT, CDR2 FQNNGV. The CDR3 runs 17 residues. The full variable domain, its missing parts supplied by reference TRBV11-2 and TRBJ2-1, is EAGVAQSPRYKIIEKRQSVAFWCNPISGHATLYWYQQILGQGPKLLIQFQNNGVVDDSQLPKDRFSAERLKGVDSTLKIQPAKLEDSAVYLCASSLDNDRLWRNEQFFGPGTRLTVL.

The genes are TRBV27 and TRBJ2-3; TRBD1 matches at 7 bases. The CDR3 runs to 18 residues. The germline V gene encodes CDR1 MNHEY and CDR2 SMNVEV (reference sequence). The junction had 16 bases not matched to a gene; V was cut back by 6 bases and J by 1 base. This CDR3 reads CASSPRDSSDLRTDTQYF. DNA for the CDR3: TGTGCCAGCAGCCCGAGGGACAGCTCGGACCTGCGCACAGATACGCAGTATTTT.

V and J are TRBV2 and TRBJ2-7; D is perhaps TRBD1 (6 bases). The V gene's germline CDR1 is SNHLY and CDR2 FYNNEI. V was trimmed by 4 bases and J by 8 bases, leaving 21 bases between them. This CDR3 region has 15 residues. CDR3 loop: CASSGLIQGRFKQYF. CDR3 in DNA: TGTGCCAGCAGTGGTCTTATCCAGGGGCGGTTCAAGCAGTACTTC. The full variable domain, rest sourced from reference TRBV2 and TRBJ2-7, is EPEVTQTPSHQVTQMGQEVILRCVPISNHLYFYWYRQILGQKVEFLVSFYNNEISEKSEIFDDQFSVERPDGSNFTLKIRSTKLEDSAMYFCASSGLIQGRFKQYFGPGTRLTVT.

In its sample, this clone was seen a few times. J is TRBJ2-2 and V is TRBV10-1; perhaps TRBD1 as D (6 bases). This CDR3 spans 18 amino acids. With 0 bases removed from V and 1 base from J, the gap between germline ends came to 15 bases. The germline gives CDR1 WNHNN, CDR2 SYGVQD (reference sequence). The CDR3 bases are TGCGCCAGCAGTGAGTCGAGGTCGTGGGGGCTGAACACCGGGGAGCTGTTTTTT. It is translated as CASSESRSWGLNTGELFF.

This sequence joins TRBV5-8 and TRBJ1-4; the match to TRBD1 covers 8 bases. In germline, CDR1 is SGHTS, CDR2 YDEGEE. Unmatched junction bases numbered 1, after V lost 2 bases and J lost 4 bases. This CDR3 region has 14 residues. The CDR3 loop reads CASSLGQGNEKLFF. The CDR3 DNA reads TGTGCCAGCAGCTTAGGACAGGGTAATGAAAAACTGTTTTTT.

This chain joins TRBV13 and TRBJ1-3, with D perhaps matching TRBD1 (6 bases). Germline lookup yields CDR1 PRHDT and CDR2 FYEKMQ (reference sequence). Trimming removed 4 bases from V and 0 bases from J, with 10 bases in between. The CDR3 runs 15 residues. CDR3 sequence (DNA): TGTGCCAGCAGCTCCCCGACAGGCTCTGGAAACACCATATATTTT. It translates to CASSSPTGSGNTIYF.

CDR3 protein: CASSRRGGVNTEAFF. The CDR3 DNA sequence: TGTGCCAGCAGCCGAAGAGGGGGAGTGAACACTGAAGCTTTCTTT. The chain couples TRBV7-6 to TRBJ1-1, with D tentatively TRBD1 (6 bases). CDR3 length equals 15 residues. Trimming shortened V by 5 bases and J by 0 bases, and 13 bases separated the two germline ends. CDR1 SGHVS and CDR2 FNYEAQ come from the germline V gene.

A word on this clone: Within the sample, other DNA sequences also encode this same CDR3. This sequence joins TRBV11-2 and TRBJ1-1; D call uncertain. V dropped 1 base and J dropped 4 bases, with 10 bases sitting between them. The CDR3 covers 14 residues. CDR1 SGHAT and CDR2 FQNNGV come from the germline V gene. CDR3 nucleotides: TGTGCCAGCAGCTTAGTTCGCGGGAGCACTGAAGCTTTCTTT. This encodes CASSLVRGSTEAFF.

The gene calls are TRBV5-4 and TRBJ1-4, with TRBD1 matching over 8 bases. V shed 3 bases, J shed 12 bases, and the junction held 7 bases outside the gene matches. Germline loops: CDR1 SGHNT, CDR2 YYREEE (reference sequence). The CDR3 runs 13 residues. In nucleotides, the CDR3 is TGTGCCAGCAGCTCAGGACAGGGAAACCAACTGTTTTTT. Protein: CASSSGQGNQLFF. Combining the CDR3 with reference TRBV5-4 and TRBJ1-4 gives the whole variable domain ETGVTQSPTHLIKTRGQQVTLRCSSQSGHNTVSWYQQALGQGPQFIFQYYREEENGRGNFPPRFSGLQFPNYSSELNVNALELDDSALYLCASSSGQGNQLFFGSGTQLSVL.

This chain joins TRBV6-2 or TRBV6-3 and TRBJ1-2, with 8 bases lining up with TRBD1. The CDR3 spans 17 residues. Germline CDR1 and CDR2: MNHEY and SVGEGT. J lost 5 bases, V lost 2 bases, and 13 bases had no gene match. The CDR3: CASSYPFTGGGRYGYTF. CDR3 DNA: TGTGCCAGCAGTTACCCCTTTACAGGGGGTGGAAGATATGGCTACACCTTC.

This clone was observed a single time. The rearrangement uses TRBV3-1 (or the pseudogene TRBV3-2) and TRBJ1-1, with D possibly being TRBD1 (5 bases). V was trimmed by 4 bases and J by 3 bases, leaving 9 bases between them. This CDR3 has 13 residues. The germline CDR1 and CDR2 sequences are LGHDT and YNNKEL (reference sequence). CDR3 coding DNA: TGTGCCAGCAGCCCCGACAGAGACACTGAAGCTTTCTTT. As protein: CASSPDRDTEAFF.

The V and J genes are TRBV18 and TRBJ1-2; D remains ambiguous. Per germline, CDR1 KGHSH and CDR2 LQKENI. Trimming shortened V by 0 bases and J by 8 bases, and 16 bases separated the two germline ends. CDR3 length equals 15 residues. CDR3 residues: CASSPPVTGGSGYTF. The CDR3 DNA sequence: TGTGCCAGCTCACCACCGGTAACGGGAGGGTCCGGCTACACCTTC.

V and J are TRBV27 and TRBJ1-5, with D unclear. The CDR3 runs to 14 residues. In germline, CDR1 is MNHEY, CDR2 SMNVEV (reference sequence). Deletions cut 8 bases from V and 3 bases from J, with 14 bases between. CDR3 in amino acids: CASGAGSNNQPQHF. In nucleotides, the CDR3 is TGTGCCAGCGGCGCGGGCAGTAACAATCAGCCCCAGCATTTT.

The table lists this clone with a few counts. J is TRBJ1-2 and V is TRBV10-3; D might be TRBD1 (5 bases). CDR1 is ENHRY, CDR2 SYGVKD, per germline. This CDR3 region has 13 residues. With 7 bases removed from V and 4 bases from J, the gap between germline ends came to 13 bases. CDR3 coding DNA: TGTGCCATCACACAGGATTTGGGCTATGGCTACACCTTC. Translating it yields CAITQDLGYGYTF.

The V call is TRBV30, the J call TRBJ1-3; possible D gene TRBD1, 6 bases. Looked up from germline, CDR1 is GTSNPN and CDR2 is SVGIG (reference sequence). The CDR3 loop spans 15 amino acids. Trimming left V 5 bases short and J 0 bases short, with 14 bases between. The CDR3 protein is CAWGFGTNSGNTIYF. CDR3 sequence (DNA): TGTGCCTGGGGCTTCGGGACAAACTCTGGAAACACCATATATTTT. Full variable domain (outside the CDR3, taken from reference TRBV30 and TRBJ1-3): SQTIHQWPATLVQPVGSPLSLECTVEGTSNPNLYWYRQAAGRGLQLLFYSVGIGQISSEVPQNLSASRPQDRQFILSSKKLLLSDSGFYLCAWGFGTNSGNTIYFGEGSWLTVV.

This clone was seen a handful of times. This chain links TRBV5-1 with TRBJ1-4; D not resolved. This CDR3 is 14 amino acids long. V dropped 0 bases and J dropped 4 bases, with 7 bases sitting between them. Germline CDR1 SGHRS, CDR2 YFSETQ. The CDR3 reads CASSLAQNNEKLFF. CDR3 sequence (DNA): TGCGCCAGCAGCTTGGCCCAGAATAATGAAAAACTGTTTTTT.

This sequence joins TRBV5-4 and TRBJ2-7, with a weak D call TRBD1 (6 bases). The CDR3 runs to 15 residues. Trimming left V 4 bases short and J 8 bases short, with 22 bases between. Germline V lookup: CDR1 SGHNT, CDR2 YYREEE (reference sequence). The CDR3 sequence is CASSLARGTPSQQYF. The CDR3 bases are TGTGCCAGCAGCCTCGCTAGGGGGACCCCTTCCCAGCAGTACTTC.

J is TRBJ2-1 and V is TRBV18; D may be TRBD1 (6 bases). With 2 bases removed from V and 7 bases from J, the gap between germline ends came to 9 bases. Germline V lookup: CDR1 KGHSH, CDR2 LQKENI. The CDR3 is 13 amino acids. The CDR3 sequence is CASSPRGYNEQFF. CDR3 coding DNA: TGTGCCAGCTCACCAAGGGGGTATAATGAGCAGTTCTTC.